Listed below are T cell receptor beta chains from one sample, sequenced in a study of blood T cell repertoires in COVID-19. Produced via immunoSEQ multiplex PCR; TCRdb's table is partial and in-frame only. This sample has over 70,000 clones, with over 70% found just once. The sequenced sample consisted of peripheral blood. The receptors come from a woman older than 75 with acute or convalescent COVID-19. Each CDR3 is given with its conserved first and last residue. A D gene is named only where the DNA matches it firmly. Size is stated for part of the rows, as once, few or many counts, or as a class when the clone is expanded.

D gene	J gene	V gene	clone size	CDR3 DNA	CDR3 protein
TRBD2	TRBJ2-3	TRBV5-1	.	TGCGCCAGCAGCCCCCGGGGACTAGCGAGGGATACGCAGTATTTT	CASSPRGLARDTQYF
TRBD2	TRBJ2-3	TRBV7-2	.	TGTGCCAGCAGCTTAGATCTAGCGGGGGTGAATACGCAGTATTTT	CASSLDLAGVNTQYF
.	TRBJ1-3	TRBV7-9	few	TGTGCCAGCAGTCCACAGGGTGCATCTGGAAACACCATATATTTT	CASSPQGASGNTIYF
TRBD2	TRBJ2-6	TRBV9	.	TGTGCCAGCGGCGCGGGGGGCCGAGGGGCCAACGTCCTGACTTTC	CASGAGGRGANVLTF
TRBD1	TRBJ1-5	TRBV7-2	.	TGTGCCAGCAGCCAAACAGGGGCCAGTTGGCCCCAGCATTTT	CASSQTGASWPQHF
.	TRBJ1-4	TRBV12-3/TRBV12-4	.	TGTGCCAGCAGTTTAGTACAGAATGAAAAACTGTTTTTT	CASSLVQNEKLFF
.	TRBJ1-6	TRBV19	.	TGTGCCAGTACAGGGGTAAAAGGTTCACCCCTCCACTTT	CASTGVKGSPLHF
TRBD1	TRBJ2-1	TRBV7-2	.	TGTGCCAGCAGCTTAGGTTTGGGGACAGGGTTATACAATGAGCAGTTCTTC	CASSLGLGTGLYNEQFF
TRBD1	TRBJ1-2	TRBV5-1	.	TGCGCCAGCACTGGGGACAGGGACTATGGCTACACCTTC	CASTGDRDYGYTF
TRBD1	TRBJ1-5	TRBV19	.	TGTGCCAGTAGTATGGGGGACAGGAACAATCAGCCCCAGCATTTT	CASSMGDRNNQPQHF
.	TRBJ1-1	TRBV6-2/TRBV6-3	.	TGTGCCAGCAGTGCAGGGTTGATGAACACTGAAGCTTTCTTT	CASSAGLMNTEAFF
TRBD1	TRBJ1-1	TRBV10-2	.	TGCGCCAGCATGGGGACAGGGGGAGACACTGAAGCTTTCTTT	CASMGTGGDTEAFF
.	TRBJ1-6	TRBV7-3	.	TGTGCCAGCAGCCAGGGGTCTCTTAATTCACCCCTCCACTTT	CASSQGSLNSPLHF
TRBD1	TRBJ2-1	TRBV6-5	.	TGTGCCAGCAGTTACGCGCAGGGACAGGAGCAGTTCTTC	CASSYAQGQEQFF
TRBD1	TRBJ2-1	TRBV7-2	once	TGTGCCAGCAGCGCCCGACAGGGGATAAGGTACAATGAGCAGTTCTTC	CASSARQGIRYNEQFF
TRBD2	TRBJ2-7	TRBV24-1	.	TGTGCCACCAGTGATTTTCTTGTGCGGGGGGGATTATTATACGAGCAGTACTTC	CATSDFLVRGGLLYEQYF
.	TRBJ2-2	TRBV7-9	.	TGTGCCAGCAGACCAGACAGCACAGCAGGGAACGGGGAGCTGTTTTTT	CASRPDSTAGNGELFF
.	TRBJ1-6	TRBV19	few	TGTGCCAGTAGTATTTCCGGCGGTGATTTCGATTCACCCCTCCACTTT	CASSISGGDFDSPLHF
.	TRBJ1-5	TRBV28	.	TGTGCCAGCAGTTTTCTTTCCAGGGACAATCAGCCCCAGCATTTT	CASSFLSRDNQPQHF
.	TRBJ1-5	TRBV5-1	.	TGCGCCAGCAGCTTGTCCCCGGATCAGCCCCAGCATTTT	CASSLSPDQPQHF
.	TRBJ1-1	TRBV2	.	TGTGCCAGCAGTGTCCCCCAGGGGCGATGGAGCACTGAAGCTTTCTTT	CASSVPQGRWSTEAFF
TRBD2	TRBJ2-1	TRBV7-3	.	TGTGCCAGCAGCGCATGGGGACTAGCGGGCCCCAATGAGCAGTTCTTC	CASSAWGLAGPNEQFF
.	TRBJ2-7	TRBV7-2	once	TGTGCCAGCAGCCCCCAGTCAGCGGGTCTAAACGAGCAGTACTTC	CASSPQSAGLNEQYF
.	TRBJ1-2	TRBV25-1	.	TGTGCCACCACGGCGGGGGCTAACTATGGCTACACCTTC	CATTAGANYGYTF
.	TRBJ1-2	TRBV4-2	.	TGTGCCAGCAGCCAAGATAGGCAATTCGACACGGCCTATGGCTACACCTTC	CASSQDRQFDTAYGYTF
.	TRBJ2-3	TRBV18	.	TGTGCCAGCTCACCATTCCCCGGGAGCACAGATACGCAGTATTTT	CASSPFPGSTDTQYF
.	TRBJ1-2	TRBV4-1	.	TGCGCCAGCAGCCATGACAGCTCCTATGGCTACACCTTC	CASSHDSSYGYTF
TRBD1	TRBJ1-2	TRBV4-2	few	TGTGCCAGCCTACCGGGACAGGGGGAACTCGGCTACACCTTC	CASLPGQGELGYTF
.	TRBJ2-5	TRBV7-2	.	TGTGCCAGCAGCTTAAGAGCAGAGACCCAGTACTTC	CASSLRAETQYF
.	TRBJ2-1	TRBV18	.	TGTGCCAGCTCACAGGGGTTTTTAGTGGACAATGAGCAGTTCTTC	CASSQGFLVDNEQFF
.	TRBJ2-2	TRBV5-1	few	TGCGCCAGCAGCTTGAGAGAGGCCGGGGAGCTGTTTTTT	CASSLREAGELFF
TRBD1	TRBJ1-6	TRBV7-3	.	TGTGCCAGCAGTACCGGACAGGGGGGCTCACCCCTCCACTTT	CASSTGQGGSPLHF
TRBD1	TRBJ2-7	TRBV7-8	.	TGTGCCAGCAGCTTAATGGGTGGGACAGGGCTGCGCGAGCAGTACTTC	CASSLMGGTGLREQYF
TRBD2	TRBJ2-2	TRBV3-1/TRBV3-2	.	TGTGCCAGCAGCCAATGGGGGGGGACCGGGGAGCTGTTTTTT	CASSQWGGTGELFF
TRBD2	TRBJ2-1	TRBV11-2	.	TGTGCCAGCAGCTTAGATGGACTAGCGGGAAGGGAGCAGTTCTTC	CASSLDGLAGREQFF
.	TRBJ2-2	TRBV5-1	.	TGCGCCAGCAGCTTCTCGATAAGCGGTGCCGGGGAGCTGTTTTTT	CASSFSISGAGELFF
.	TRBJ1-3	TRBV4-2	.	TGTGCCAGCAGCCAATCGACAGGCGGAAACACCATATATTTT	CASSQSTGGNTIYF
TRBD1	TRBJ1-1	TRBV7-2	.	TGTGCCAGTCATCGGGACAGGAACACTGAAGCTTTCTTT	CASHRDRNTEAFF
TRBD1	TRBJ2-1	TRBV29-1	.	TGCAGCGTTGAAGATGGGACAGGGGCCCGGTTCTTC	CSVEDGTGARFF
TRBD1	TRBJ2-2	TRBV7-9	.	TGTGCCAGCAGCTTAGCCCGGACAGGGAGCACCGGGGAGCTGTTTTTT	CASSLARTGSTGELFF
.	TRBJ2-5	TRBV2	.	TGTGCCAGCAGTGTAGACCGGGGTAGGGGGGAGACCCAGTACTTC	CASSVDRGRGETQYF
.	TRBJ1-5	TRBV28	.	TGTGCCAGCAGTTTCCAGGGTTATGGGTCAAATCAGCCCCAGCATTTT	CASSFQGYGSNQPQHF
TRBD1	TRBJ1-6	TRBV6-2/TRBV6-3	.	TGTGCCAGCAGTGTCGACAGGGGGCAGACGACCTATAATTCACCCCTCCACTTT	CASSVDRGQTTYNSPLHF
.	TRBJ1-6	TRBV6-6	once	TGTGCCAGCAGGGACCTTGCAGGGGCTAATTCACCCCTCCACTTT	CASRDLAGANSPLHF
.	TRBJ2-3	TRBV6-2/TRBV6-3	few	TGTGCCAGCAGTTACCAGGGGTTTTCCGATACGCAGTATTTT	CASSYQGFSDTQYF
TRBD1	TRBJ1-1	TRBV5-6	.	TGTGCCAGCAGCCGATCATGGATGACAGGGTCTAACACTGAAGCTTTCTTT	CASSRSWMTGSNTEAFF
TRBD2	TRBJ2-1	TRBV28	.	TGTGCCAGCAGTTCCTCTGGAGCGGGAGATTTTTATGAGCAGTTCTTC	CASSSSGAGDFYEQFF
.	TRBJ1-3	TRBV6-5	.	TGTGCCAGCAGTTACTCTGGAACGGGGGGAAACACCATATATTTT	CASSYSGTGGNTIYF
.	TRBJ2-7	TRBV6-6	.	TGTGCCACTACCGAGACTGATAGCGCCTACGAGCAGTACTTC	CATTETDSAYEQYF
TRBD2	TRBJ2-2	TRBV12-5	once	TGTGCTAGTGGGCAGGGACTAGCGGGAGGTGGCGCCGGGGAGCTGTTTTTT	CASGQGLAGGGAGELFF
.	TRBJ1-2	TRBV28	.	TGTGCCAGCAGTTTACAGTTTACCAACTATGGCTACACCTTC	CASSLQFTNYGYTF
.	TRBJ1-2	TRBV7-8	few	TGTGCCAGCAGCCAAGGGGGAGGCTACACCTTC	CASSQGGGYTF
TRBD1	TRBJ2-7	TRBV7-9	.	TGTGCCAGCAGCTTTCGGGACAGGGCTTGGTCCTACGAGCAGTACTTC	CASSFRDRAWSYEQYF
TRBD1	TRBJ2-1	TRBV18	.	TGTGCCAGCTCGAACAGGGGGAATGAGCAGTTCTTC	CASSNRGNEQFF